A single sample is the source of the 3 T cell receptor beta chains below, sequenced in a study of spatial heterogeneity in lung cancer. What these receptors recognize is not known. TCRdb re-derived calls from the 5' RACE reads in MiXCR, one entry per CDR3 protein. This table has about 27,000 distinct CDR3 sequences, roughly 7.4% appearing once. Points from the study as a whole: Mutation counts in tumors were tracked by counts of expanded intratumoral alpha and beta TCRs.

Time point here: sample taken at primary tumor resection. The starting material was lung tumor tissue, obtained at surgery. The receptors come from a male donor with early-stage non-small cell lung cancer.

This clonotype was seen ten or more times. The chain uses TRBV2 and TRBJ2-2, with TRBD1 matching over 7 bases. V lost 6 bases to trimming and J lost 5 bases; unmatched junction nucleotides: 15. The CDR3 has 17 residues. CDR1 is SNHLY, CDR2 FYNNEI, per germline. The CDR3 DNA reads TGTGCCAGCAGAGGTGGGCAGGGGGTCGCGAGGACCGGGGAGCTGTTTTTT. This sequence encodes CASRGGQGVARTGELFF.

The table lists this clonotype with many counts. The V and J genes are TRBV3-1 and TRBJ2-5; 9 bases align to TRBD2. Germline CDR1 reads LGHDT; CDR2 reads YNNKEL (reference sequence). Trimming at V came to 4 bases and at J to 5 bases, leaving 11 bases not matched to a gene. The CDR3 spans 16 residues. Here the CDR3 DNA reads TGTGCCAGCAGCCTCCGACGCGGGGGGGAATTGGAGACCCAGTACTTC. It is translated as CASSLRRGGELETQYF.

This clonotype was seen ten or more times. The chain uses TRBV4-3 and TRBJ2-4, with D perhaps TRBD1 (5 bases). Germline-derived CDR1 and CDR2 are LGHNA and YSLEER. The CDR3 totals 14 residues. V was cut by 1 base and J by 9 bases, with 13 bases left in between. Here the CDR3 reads CASSQGRDVSIQYF. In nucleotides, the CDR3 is TGCGCCAGCAGCCAAGGCAGGGATGTAAGCATTCAGTACTTC.